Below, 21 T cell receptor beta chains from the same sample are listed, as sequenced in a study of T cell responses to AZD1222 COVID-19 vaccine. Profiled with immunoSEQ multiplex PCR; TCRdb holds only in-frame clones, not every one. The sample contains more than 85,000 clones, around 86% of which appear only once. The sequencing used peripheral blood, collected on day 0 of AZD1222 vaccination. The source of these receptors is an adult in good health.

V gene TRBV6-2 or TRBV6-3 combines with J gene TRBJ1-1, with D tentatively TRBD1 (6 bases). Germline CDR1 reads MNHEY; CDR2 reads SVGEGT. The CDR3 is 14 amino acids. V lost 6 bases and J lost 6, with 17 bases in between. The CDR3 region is CASSPTRDNSEAFF. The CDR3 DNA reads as TGTGCCAGCAGCCCGACCCGGGACAACTCTGAAGCTTTCTTT.

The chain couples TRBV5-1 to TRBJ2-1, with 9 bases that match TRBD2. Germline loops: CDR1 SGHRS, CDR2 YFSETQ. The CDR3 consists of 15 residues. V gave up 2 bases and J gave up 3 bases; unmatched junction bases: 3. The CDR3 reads CASSLSGGIYNEQFF. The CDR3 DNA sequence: TGCGCCAGCAGCTTAAGCGGGGGGATCTACAATGAGCAGTTCTTC.

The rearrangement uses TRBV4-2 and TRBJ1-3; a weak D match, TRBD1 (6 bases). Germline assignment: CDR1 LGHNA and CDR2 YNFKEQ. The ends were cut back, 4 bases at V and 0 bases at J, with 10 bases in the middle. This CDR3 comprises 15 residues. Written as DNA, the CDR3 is TGTGCCAGCAGCCCCCGGACAGACTCTGGAAACACCATATATTTT. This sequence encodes CASSPRTDSGNTIYF.

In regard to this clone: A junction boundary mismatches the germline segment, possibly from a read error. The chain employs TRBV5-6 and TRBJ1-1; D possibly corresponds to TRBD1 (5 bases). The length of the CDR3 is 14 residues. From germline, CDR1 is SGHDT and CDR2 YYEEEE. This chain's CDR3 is CASSFSTGRTEAFF. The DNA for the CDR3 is TGTGCCAGCAGCTTTTCGACGGGGCGGACTGAGGCTTTCTTT.

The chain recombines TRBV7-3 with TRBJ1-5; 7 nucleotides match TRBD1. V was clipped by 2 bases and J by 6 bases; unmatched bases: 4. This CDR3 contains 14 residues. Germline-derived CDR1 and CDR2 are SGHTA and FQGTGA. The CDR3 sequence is CASSLQGESQPQHF. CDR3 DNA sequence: TGTGCCAGCAGCTTACAGGGGGAAAGTCAGCCCCAGCATTTT.

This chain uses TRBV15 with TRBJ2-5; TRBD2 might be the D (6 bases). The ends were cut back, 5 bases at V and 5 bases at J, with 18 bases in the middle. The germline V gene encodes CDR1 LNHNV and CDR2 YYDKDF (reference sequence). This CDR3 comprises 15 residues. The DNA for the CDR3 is TGTGCCACCAGCTCTGCGCGGGGTATAACGGAGACCCAGTACTTC. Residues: CATSSARGITETQYF. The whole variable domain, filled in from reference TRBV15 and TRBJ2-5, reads DAMVIQNPRYQVTQFGKPVTLSCSQTLNHNVMYWYQQKSSQAPKLLFHYYDKDFNNEADTPDNFQSRRPNTSFCFLDIRSPGLGDTAMYLCATSSARGITETQYFGPGTRLLVL.

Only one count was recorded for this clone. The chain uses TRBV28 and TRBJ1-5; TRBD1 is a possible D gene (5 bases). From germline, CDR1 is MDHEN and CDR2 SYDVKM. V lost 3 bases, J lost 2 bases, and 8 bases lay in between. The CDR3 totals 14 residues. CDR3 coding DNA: TGTGCCAGCAGTTTTCCGGGGGGCAATCAGCCCCAGCATTTT. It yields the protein CASSFPGGNQPQHF.

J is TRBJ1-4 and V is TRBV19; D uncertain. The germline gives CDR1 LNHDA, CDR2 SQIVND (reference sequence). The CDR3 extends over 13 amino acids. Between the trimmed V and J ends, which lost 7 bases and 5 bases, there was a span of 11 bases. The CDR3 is CASNKGLNEKLFF. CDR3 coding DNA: TGTGCCAGTAACAAAGGGCTGAATGAAAAACTGTTTTTT.

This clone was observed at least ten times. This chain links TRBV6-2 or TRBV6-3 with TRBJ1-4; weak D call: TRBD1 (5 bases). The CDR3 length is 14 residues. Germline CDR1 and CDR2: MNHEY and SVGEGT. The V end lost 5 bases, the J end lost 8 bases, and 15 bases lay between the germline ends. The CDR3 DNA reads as TGTGCCAGCAGTACGGACATGACGTTGGAAAAACTGTTTTTT. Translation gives CASSTDMTLEKLFF.

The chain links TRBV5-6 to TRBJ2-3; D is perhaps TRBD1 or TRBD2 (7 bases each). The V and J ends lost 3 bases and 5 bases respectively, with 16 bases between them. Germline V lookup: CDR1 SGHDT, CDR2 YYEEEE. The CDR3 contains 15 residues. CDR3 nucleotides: TGTGCCAGCAGCTGGGGAGACAGGGAGGGAGATACGCAGTATTTT. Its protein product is CASSWGDREGDTQYF.

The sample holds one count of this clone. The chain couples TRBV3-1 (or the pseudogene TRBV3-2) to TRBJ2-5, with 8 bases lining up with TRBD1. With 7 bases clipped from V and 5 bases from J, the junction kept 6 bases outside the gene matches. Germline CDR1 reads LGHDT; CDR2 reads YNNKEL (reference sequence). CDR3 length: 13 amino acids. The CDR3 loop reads CASIGQGRETQYF. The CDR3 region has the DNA TGTGCCAGCATCGGACAGGGTCGGGAGACCCAGTACTTC.

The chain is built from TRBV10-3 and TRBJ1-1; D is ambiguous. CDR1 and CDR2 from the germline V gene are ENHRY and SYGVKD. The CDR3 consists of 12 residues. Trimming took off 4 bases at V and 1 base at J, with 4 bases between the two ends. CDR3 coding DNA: TGTGCCATCAGTGGGACGAACACTGAAGCTTTCTTT. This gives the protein CAISGTNTEAFF.

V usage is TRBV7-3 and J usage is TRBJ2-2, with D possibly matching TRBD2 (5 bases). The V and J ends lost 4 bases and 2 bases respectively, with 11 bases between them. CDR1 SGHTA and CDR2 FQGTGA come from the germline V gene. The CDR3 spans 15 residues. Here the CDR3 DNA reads TGTGCCAGCAGCTCCCTTACGGGAAACACCGGGGAGCTGTTTTTT. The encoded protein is CASSSLTGNTGELFF.

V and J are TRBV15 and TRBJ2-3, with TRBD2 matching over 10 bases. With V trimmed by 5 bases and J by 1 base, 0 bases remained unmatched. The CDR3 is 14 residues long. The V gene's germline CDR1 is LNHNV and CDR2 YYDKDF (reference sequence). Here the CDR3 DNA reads TGTGCCACCAGCGGACTAGCGGGCACAGATACGCAGTATTTT. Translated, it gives CATSGLAGTDTQYF.

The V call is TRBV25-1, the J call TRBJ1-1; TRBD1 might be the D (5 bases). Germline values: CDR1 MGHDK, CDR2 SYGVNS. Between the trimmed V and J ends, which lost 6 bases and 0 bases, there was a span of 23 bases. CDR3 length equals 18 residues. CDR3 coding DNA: TGTGCCAGCAGCCCAAAGGGGTTTGGATTTTTCATGAACACTGAAGCTTTCTTT. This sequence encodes CASSPKGFGFFMNTEAFF.

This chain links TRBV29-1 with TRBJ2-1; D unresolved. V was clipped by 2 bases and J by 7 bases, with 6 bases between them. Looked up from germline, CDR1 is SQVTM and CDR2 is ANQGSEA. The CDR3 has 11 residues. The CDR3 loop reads CSVEKGNEQFF. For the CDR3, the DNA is TGCAGCGTTGAAAAAGGGAATGAGCAGTTCTTC.

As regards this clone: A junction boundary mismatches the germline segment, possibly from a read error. CDR3 nucleotide sequence: TGTGCTAGCAGTTCCGACTATTCCAATGAGCAGTTCTTC. Its protein is CASSSDYSNEQFF. The V and J genes are TRBV7-7 and TRBJ2-1; maybe TRBD2 (5 bases). In germline, CDR1 is SSHAT, CDR2 FNYEAQ (reference sequence). This CDR3 spans 13 amino acids.

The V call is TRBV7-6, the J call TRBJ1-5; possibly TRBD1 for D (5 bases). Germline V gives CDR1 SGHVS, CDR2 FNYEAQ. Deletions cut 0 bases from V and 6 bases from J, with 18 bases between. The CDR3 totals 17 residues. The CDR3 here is CASSLAVAGEFGQPQHF. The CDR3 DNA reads TGTGCCAGCAGCTTAGCGGTTGCGGGGGAGTTCGGTCAGCCCCAGCATTTT.

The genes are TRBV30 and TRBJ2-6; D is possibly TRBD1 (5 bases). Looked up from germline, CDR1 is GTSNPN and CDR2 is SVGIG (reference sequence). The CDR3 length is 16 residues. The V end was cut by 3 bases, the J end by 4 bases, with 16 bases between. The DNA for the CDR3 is TGTGCCTGGAGCCCCCCACAGGCTTCCGGGGCCAACGTCCTGACTTTC. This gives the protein CAWSPPQASGANVLTF.

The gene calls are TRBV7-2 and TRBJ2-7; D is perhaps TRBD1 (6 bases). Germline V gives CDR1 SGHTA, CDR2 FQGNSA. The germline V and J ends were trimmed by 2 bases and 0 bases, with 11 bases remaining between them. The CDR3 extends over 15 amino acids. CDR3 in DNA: TGTGCCAGCAGCTTATCAGGGGTCATCTCCTACGAGCAGTACTTC. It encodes CASSLSGVISYEQYF.

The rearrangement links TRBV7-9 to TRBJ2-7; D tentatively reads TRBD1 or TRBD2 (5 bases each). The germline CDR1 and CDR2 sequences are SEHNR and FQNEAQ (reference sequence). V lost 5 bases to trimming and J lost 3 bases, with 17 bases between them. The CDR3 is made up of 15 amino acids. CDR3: CASSLRGSTHYEQYF. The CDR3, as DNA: TGTGCCAGCAGCCTCCGGGGCTCAACCCACTACGAGCAGTACTTC.